The 6 T cell receptor beta chains reported below all come from one sample, sequenced in a study of T-cell memory formation after mild COVID-19 (dated by TCRdb to about 2021). The library was produced with 5' RACE. Data came from an Illumina NovaSeq 6000. TCRdb cleaned the public reads at Q25 with fastp, built clones with MiXCR and kept in-frame beta chains. Identical CDR3 protein sequences are pooled into one entry, listed with their most common genes and DNA. Recorded for this sample are 550,000 to 600,000 distinct CDR3 sequences; approximately 15% of them occurred a single time. Together, the top ten hold about 7.5% of the sample. Sample: PBMCs or a T cell subset sorted from them (not recorded which). The source of these receptors is an adult woman who had mild COVID-19 (a few samples of this study predate the infection). The sample titles of this study are shuffled in the database, so cell type and time point are left out; the donor was told from shared clones.

This clonotype showed up just a few times. The rearrangement links TRBV2 to TRBJ1-6; D ambiguous. The germline V gene has CDR1 SNHLY and CDR2 FYNNEI. The V and J ends lost 7 bases and 3 bases respectively, with 16 bases between them. This CDR3 has 16 amino acids. The CDR3 reads CASTARALNYNSPLHF. CDR3 nucleotide sequence: TGTGCCAGCACGGCTAGGGCCCTGAACTATAATTCACCCCTCCACTTT.

The chain combines TRBV20-1 with TRBJ2-1, with D tentatively TRBD2 (5 bases). The CDR3 sequence is 15 residues long. V was cut by 2 bases and J by 9 bases, with 20 bases left in between. CDR1 is DFQATT and CDR2 is SNEGSKA in the germline V gene (reference sequence). In nucleotides, the CDR3 is TGCAGTGCTAGAAGAGGGAACGGTCTTTTTACTGAGCAGTTCTTC. This gives the protein CSARRGNGLFTEQFF.

V is TRBV24-1 and J is TRBJ2-7; no reliable D call. The germline CDR1 and CDR2 sequences are KGHDR and SFDVKD. V lost 3 bases and J 1 base, leaving 6 bases between the germline ends. The CDR3 spans 13 residues. CDR3 in amino acids: CATSDPTSYEQYF. The CDR3 DNA sequence: TGTGCCACCAGTGATCCTACTTCCTACGAGCAGTACTTC.

This clonotype was seen at least ten times. V usage is TRBV7-9 and J usage is TRBJ1-2; no firm D call. The V end lost 3 bases, the J end lost 7 bases, and 15 bases lay between the germline ends. The CDR3 covers 14 residues. Per the germline V gene, CDR1 is SEHNR and CDR2 is FQNEAQ (reference sequence). The chain's CDR3 is CASSFETGPGGYTF. CDR3 sequence (DNA): TGTGCCAGCAGCTTCGAGACGGGTCCGGGTGGCTACACCTTC.

This clonotype occurred a few times. V gene TRBV9 combines with J gene TRBJ1-1; TRBD1 matches at 8 bases. The CDR3 contains 14 residues. In germline, CDR1 is SGDLS, CDR2 YYNGEE. After removal of 3 bases from V and 6 bases from J, the junction contained 7 bases not matched to a gene. CDR3 coding DNA: TGTGCCAGCAGCGCACAGGGGGTGGGTTCTGAAGCTTTCTTT. It encodes CASSAQGVGSEAFF.

This rearrangement joins TRBV15 to TRBJ1-1, with D perhaps matching TRBD1 (5 bases). Trimming stripped 3 bases from V and 4 bases from J, with 15 bases between. Germline V gene lookup returns CDR1 LNHNV and CDR2 YYDKDF (reference sequence). This CDR3 region has 15 residues. This CDR3 is CATSRDRGSGTEAFF. CDR3 DNA: TGTGCCACCAGCAGGGATAGGGGATCGGGCACTGAAGCTTTCTTT.